One and the same sample provided the 2 T cell receptor beta chains below, sequenced in a study of T cell responses to AZD1222 COVID-19 vaccine. Repertoires were generated with immunoSEQ multiplex PCR, while TCRdb's copy carries only in-frame clones and drops some. The sample includes about 110,000 clones, 91% of them seen just once. The sample consisted of peripheral blood, taken on day 0 of AZD1222 vaccination. These receptors all come from an adult in good health.

CDR3 sequence reads: CASSYGRASGRAQETQYF. As DNA, the CDR3 is TGTGCCAGCAGCTATGGGAGGGCCAGCGGGAGGGCCCAAGAGACCCAGTACTTC. V and J are TRBV7-9 and TRBJ2-5; 10 bases are shared with TRBD2. Germline V gene sequence: CDR1 SEHNR, CDR2 FQNEAQ (reference sequence). This CDR3 comprises 18 residues. After removal of 4 bases from V and 1 base from J, the junction contained 12 bases not matched to a gene.

This sequence joins TRBV5-4 and TRBJ2-3, with TRBD2 identical over 8 bases. Germline V CDR1 and CDR2: SGHNT, YYREEE (reference sequence). Losses at the gene ends were 5 bases for V and 4 bases for J; bases not matched to a gene: 6. The CDR3 consists of 14 residues. CDR3 coding DNA: TGTGCCAGCAGTACGGGACTAGGGGCAGATACGCAGTATTTT. It codes for CASSTGLGADTQYF.